A single sample is the source of the 19 T cell receptor beta chains below, sequenced in a study of T cell responses to AZD1222 COVID-19 vaccine. Profiling relied on immunoSEQ multiplex PCR, and the TCRdb table lists in-frame clones only, not all of them. Of roughly 140,000 clones in the sample, roughly nine tenths were seen once. The input for sequencing was peripheral blood, taken on day 0 of AZD1222 vaccination. Every receptor here comes from an adult in good health.

The chain uses TRBV24-1 and TRBJ1-6, with D perhaps matching TRBD1 (5 bases). Germline V gene data show CDR1 as KGHDR and CDR2 as SFDVKD. V lost 7 bases and J lost 8, with 20 bases in between. The CDR3 runs 16 residues. The CDR3 sequence is CATRNETAPSHSPLHF. CDR3 in DNA: TGTGCCACCAGAAACGAGACAGCACCATCACATTCACCCCTCCACTTT.

The genes are TRBV11-3 and TRBJ2-3; 10 nucleotides line up with TRBD1. Germline V gene lookup returns CDR1 SGHNT and CDR2 YENEEA. There are 14 residues in the CDR3. V was pared by 5 bases and J by 4 bases, with 3 bases of the junction left unmatched. CDR3 DNA: TGTGCCAGCAGCCGGGACAGGGGATCAGATACGCAGTATTTT. Its translation: CASSRDRGSDTQYF.

About this clone itself: One end of the junction fails to match germline, which may point to a read error. The chain has TRBV5-1 and TRBJ1-1; 8 bases match TRBD1. Looked up from germline, CDR1 is SGHRS and CDR2 is YFSETQ. CDR3 length: 15 residues. CDR3 in DNA: TGCGCCAGCAGCTTGGAAACAGGGGGAATGTATACCCCAAGGTTT. Protein product: CASSLETGGMYTPRF.

This chain joins TRBV27 and TRBJ1-3; D remains unclear. Trimming shortened V by 3 bases and J by 0 bases, and 9 bases separated the two germline ends. The CDR3 covers 15 residues. CDR1 is MNHEY and CDR2 is SMNVEV in the germline V gene (reference sequence). The CDR3 loop reads CASSFLALSGNTIYF. CDR3 coding DNA: TGTGCCAGCAGTTTCCTCGCTCTCTCTGGAAACACCATATATTTT.

This rearrangement joins TRBV28 to TRBJ2-1; the D call may be TRBD1 or TRBD2 (6 bases each). The CDR3 has 16 residues. CDR1 MDHEN and CDR2 SYDVKM come from the germline V gene. Trimming took off 1 base at V and 9 bases at J, with 19 bases between the two ends. The chain's CDR3 is CASSLLGGPGIGEQFF. DNA for the CDR3: TGTGCCAGCAGTTTATTGGGGGGCCCGGGAATTGGTGAGCAGTTCTTC.

The V and J genes are TRBV28 and TRBJ2-3; 7 bases are a match to TRBD2. The junction had 14 bases not matched to a gene; V was cut back by 3 bases and J by 2 bases. This CDR3 comprises 18 residues. Germline V CDR1 and CDR2: MDHEN, SYDVKM. The CDR3 DNA follows: TGTGCCAGCAGTTTTCCTAGCGGACCGGGACCCCTCACAGATACGCAGTATTTT. This encodes CASSFPSGPGPLTDTQYF.

This chain links TRBV30 with TRBJ1-1; unclear D gene. Per the germline V gene, CDR1 is GTSNPN and CDR2 is SVGIG (reference sequence). The CDR3 runs 13 residues. Trimming shortened V by 2 bases and J by 5 bases, and 12 bases separated the two germline ends. The CDR3 coding sequence is TGTGCCTGGAGTCGGCCTGTTGGGACTGAAGCTTTCTTT. Amino acids: CAWSRPVGTEAFF.

This chain links TRBV5-1 with TRBJ1-2; a weak D match, TRBD1 (5 bases). The CDR3 runs to 14 residues. Trimming took 0 bases from V and 7 from J, leaving 13 bases between them. Germline V gene sequence: CDR1 SGHRS, CDR2 YFSETQ. The CDR3 coding sequence is TGCGCCAGCAGCTTGGTGGGGAGCGGGGGTGGCTACACCTTC. Residues: CASSLVGSGGGYTF.

The chain has TRBV5-4 and TRBJ2-7, with 9 bases that match TRBD1. The CDR3 has 13 residues. Germline assignment: CDR1 SGHNT and CDR2 YYREEE (reference sequence). J was trimmed by 7 bases and V by 4 bases; bases with no gene match: 6. The CDR3 reads CASSPDRGGEQYF. In DNA form, the CDR3 reads TGTGCCAGCAGCCCGGACAGGGGAGGTGAGCAGTACTTC.

The V and J genes are TRBV5-6 and TRBJ1-2; D gene ambiguous. Trimming removed 0 bases from V and 4 bases from J, with 10 bases in between. CDR3 length: 14 amino acids. Germline V CDR1 and CDR2: SGHDT, YYEEEE. CDR3 loop: CASSLEGSSYGYTF. CDR3 coding DNA: TGTGCCAGCAGCTTGGAAGGCAGCTCCTATGGCTACACCTTC. Combining the CDR3 with reference TRBV5-6 and TRBJ1-2 gives the whole variable domain DAGVTQSPTHLIKTRGQQVTLRCSPKSGHDTVSWYQQALGQGPQFIFQYYEEEERQRGNFPDRFSGHQFPNYSSELNVNALLLGDSALYLCASSLEGSSYGYTFGSGTRLTVV.

J is TRBJ1-1 and V is TRBV4-1; weak D call: TRBD1 (5 bases). The CDR3 sequence is 13 residues long. V gave up 4 bases and J gave up 4 bases, with 10 bases separating them. The germline CDR1 and CDR2 sequences are MGHRA and YSYEKL. The CDR3: CASSRWGSTEAFF. The CDR3, as DNA: TGCGCCAGCAGCCGATGGGGGAGCACTGAAGCTTTCTTT.

Concerning this clone itself: Given the absence of the conserved phenylalanine or tryptophan at the CDR3 end, a read error is likely. The DNA is omitted, as the CDR3 cannot be located on it reliably, and the CDR3 follows TCRdb's listing. J is TRBJ1-5 and V is TRBV2; TRBD1, the table's D call, was not compared with the DNA. Per the germline V gene, CDR1 is SNHLY and CDR2 is FYNNEI. The CDR3 comprises 9 residues, both ends counted. The CDR3 reads CASRPNTLT.

CDR3 loop: CASSLAGLAVGGGELFF. The CDR3 nucleotides are TGCGCCAGCAGCTTGGCGGGACTAGCGGTTGGTGGCGGGGAGCTGTTTTTT. This chain uses TRBV5-1 with TRBJ2-2, with 11 bases lining up with TRBD2. In germline, CDR1 is SGHRS, CDR2 YFSETQ. The CDR3 spans 17 residues. V trimming: 0 bases; J trimming: 7 bases; junction bases outside the gene matches: 8.

The V and J genes are TRBV2 and TRBJ1-4; D might be TRBD1 (5 bases). The V gene's germline CDR1 is SNHLY and CDR2 FYNNEI. V was cut by 4 bases and J by 11 bases, with 11 bases left in between. This CDR3 has 12 amino acids. The CDR3 here is CASSGGMWKLFF. DNA for the CDR3: TGTGCCAGCAGTGGGGGGATGTGGAAACTGTTTTTT.

The genes are TRBV7-2 and TRBJ1-5; possible D gene TRBD1, 5 bases. V gave up 5 bases and J gave up 7 bases, with 12 bases separating them. CDR1 is SGHTA, CDR2 FQGNSA, per germline. CDR3 size: 13 residues. CDR3 sequence: CASSPRDLQPQHF. The CDR3, as DNA: TGTGCCAGCAGCCCCAGGGACCTCCAGCCCCAGCATTTT.

The chain is built from TRBV11-2 and TRBJ2-7; 7 bases align to TRBD2. Germline V gives CDR1 SGHAT, CDR2 FQNNGV. V dropped 4 bases and J dropped 1; count of bases not matched to a gene: 10. This CDR3 contains 16 residues. The CDR3 sequence: CASSSQPPGLSYEQYF. CDR3 DNA: TGTGCCAGCAGCTCGCAACCTCCGGGACTATCCTACGAGCAGTACTTC.

V gene TRBV9 combines with J gene TRBJ2-1; D possibly matches TRBD1 or TRBD2 (6 bases each). Germline V gives CDR1 SGDLS, CDR2 YYNGEE. The CDR3 loop spans 17 amino acids. The germline V and J ends were trimmed by 3 bases and 0 bases, with 16 bases remaining between them. Written as DNA, the CDR3 is TGTGCCAGCAGCGGGCAGAGGGGGGACCCCTCCTACAATGAGCAGTTCTTC. Translating it yields CASSGQRGDPSYNEQFF.

The count of this clone is one. V gene TRBV18 combines with J gene TRBJ2-7; D gene ambiguous. CDR3 length: 15 amino acids. Germline V gene sequence: CDR1 KGHSH, CDR2 LQKENI. Trimming pared 6 bases from V and 5 bases from J, leaving 20 bases between. DNA for the CDR3: TGTGCCAGCTCGTCCGACCCGGGCCCTTTGGACGAGCAGTACTTC. Its protein product is CASSSDPGPLDEQYF.

A remark on this clone: Germline is not matched at one junction end, which may reflect a read error. The V and J genes are TRBV6-5 and TRBJ1-5; 7 bases map to TRBD1. Germline V CDR1 and CDR2: MNHEY, SVGAGI. CDR3 size: 13 residues. The CDR3 DNA reads TGTGCCAGCGGAATCGACAGGGATCAACCCCAGCATTTT. Protein product: CASGIDRDQPQHF.